This T cell receptor beta chain comes out of a study of T-cell memory formation after mild COVID-19 (dated by TCRdb to the early 2020s). Study-wide context: TCR sequence clusters from the two donors were largely donor specific. The cohort was made up of two young adult volunteers, one female and one male, who were previously healthy. T-cell clones expanding and contracting after mild COVID-19 in a couple of donors were tracked by longitudinal TCRalpha and TCRbeta repertoire sequencing. General findings and caveats noted by the study authors: Some responding clones were found in pre-infection memory, which suggests that pre-existing cross-reactive memory T cells took part in the SARS-CoV-2 response. Clones contracting from day 15 to 85 had balanced CD4/CD8 phenotypes, while a second wave expanding from day 15 to 37 was biased towards CD4+. SARS-CoV-2 specificity of the second-wave clones peaking on day 37 was not confirmed. The study included only a couple of mild cases, and larger cohorts that include severe cases with pre-infection samples were judged to be necessary. Contracting CD4+ clones appeared mostly in the CM and EM memory subsets, whereas CD8+ clones were enriched in EMRA.

There are 16 amino acids in the CDR3, from cysteine to phenylalanine inclusive. Just CDR3 DNA is preserved here, 48 bases in frame from base 1. In the germline V gene, CDR1 corresponds to SGHRS and CDR2 to YFSETQ. V is reduced by 0 bases and J by 0 bases, leaving a spacing of 11 bases between them. As to this clonotype: The antigen this receptor binds is unknown. Base qualities were left out, and no much larger clone turns up one base away.

Sequencing was carried out with an Illumina NovaSeq 6000. cDNA libraries for TCRalpha and TCRbeta were prepared by 5'RACE using constant-segment primers, with sample barcodes and unique molecular identifiers added. RNA was extracted from every sample with Trizol reagent. Libraries were amplified in two PCR steps, with a second sample barcode and Illumina TruSeq adapters added in the second step. Sequencing of the libraries was done on an Illumina NovaSeq, producing 2 x 150 bp paired-end reads. On the study's bioinformatics: Demultiplexing of reads and collapsing into UMI-guided consensus sequences were performed with migec v1.2.7. With mixcr v2.1.11, UMI consensuses were aligned to TRA and TRB V and J templates and assembled into clonotypes. A clonotype was counted as expanded or contracted only when both edgeR and NoisET called the clonotype significant, with the noise models trained on biological replicates. For edgeR calls, the thresholds were a false discovery rate-adjusted p below 0.01 and a log2 fold-change of 1. As an exploratory analysis of dynamics, max-normalized trajectories of the 1000 most abundant clonotypes were examined by PCA with hierarchical clustering. Each responding clone was given a CD4 or CD8 phenotype based on the CD4+ and CD8+ repertoires, which had been sequenced separately. TCRdb reprocessed the public reads (quality trimming at Q25 with fastp, clone calling with MiXCR) and kept in-frame beta chains. Rows with one shared CDR3 protein collapse into an entry with the most common genes and DNA. The V and J calls and clone size are TCRdb's, not the authors'. Present in this sample are some 150,000 distinct CDR3 sequences, 5.5% to 7% of which were seen just once. The top ten clonotypes cover around 2% of the sample.

Ficoll-Paque density gradient centrifugation was the method used to isolate PBMCs. Recombination connected TRBV5-1 to TRBJ2-3, and perhaps TRBD1 as D gene, on 6 matching bases. The TCR originated in an adult woman who had mild COVID-19 (a few samples of this study predate the infection). The sample titles of this study are shuffled in the database, so cell type and time point are left out; the donor was told from shared clones. Input material: PBMCs or a T cell subset sorted from them (not recorded which). The nucleotide sequence reads TGCGCCAGCAGCTTGGCGGACAGTGGTAGCACAGATACGCAGTATTTT. It translates as CASSLADSGSTDTQYF.